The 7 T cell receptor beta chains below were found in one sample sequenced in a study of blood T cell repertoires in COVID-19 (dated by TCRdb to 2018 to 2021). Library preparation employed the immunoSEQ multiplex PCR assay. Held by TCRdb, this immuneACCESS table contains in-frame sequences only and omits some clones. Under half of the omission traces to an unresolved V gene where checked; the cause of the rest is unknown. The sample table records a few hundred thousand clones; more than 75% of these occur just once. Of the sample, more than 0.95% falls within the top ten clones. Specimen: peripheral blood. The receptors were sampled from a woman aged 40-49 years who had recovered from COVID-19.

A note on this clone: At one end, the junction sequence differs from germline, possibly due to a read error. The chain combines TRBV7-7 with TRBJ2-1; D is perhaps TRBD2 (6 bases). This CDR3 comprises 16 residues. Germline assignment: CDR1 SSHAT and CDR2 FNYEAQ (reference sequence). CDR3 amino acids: CASSRRDFGPHNEQFF. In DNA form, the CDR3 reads TGTGCTAGCAGCCGCCGGGACTTTGGGCCCCACAATGAGCAGTTCTTC.

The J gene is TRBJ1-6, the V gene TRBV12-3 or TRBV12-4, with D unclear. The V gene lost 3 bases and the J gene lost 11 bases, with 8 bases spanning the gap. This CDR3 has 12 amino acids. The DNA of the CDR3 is TGTGCCAGCAGTTTTGGCCGTGCACCCCTCCACTTT. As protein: CASSFGRAPLHF.

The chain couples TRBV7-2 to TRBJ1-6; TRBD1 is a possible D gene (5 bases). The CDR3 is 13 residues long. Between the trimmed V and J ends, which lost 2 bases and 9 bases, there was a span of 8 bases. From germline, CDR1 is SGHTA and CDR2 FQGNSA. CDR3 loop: CASSLSGVSPLHF. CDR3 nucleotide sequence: TGTGCCAGCAGCTTATCGGGGGTTTCACCCCTCCACTTT.

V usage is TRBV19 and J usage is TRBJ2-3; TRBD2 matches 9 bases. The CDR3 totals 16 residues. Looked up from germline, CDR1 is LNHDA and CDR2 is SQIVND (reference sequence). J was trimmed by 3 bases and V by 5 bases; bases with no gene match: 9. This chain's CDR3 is CASSPFRGGGTDTQYF. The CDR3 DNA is TGTGCCAGTAGTCCGTTTCGCGGGGGGGGGACAGATACGCAGTATTTT.

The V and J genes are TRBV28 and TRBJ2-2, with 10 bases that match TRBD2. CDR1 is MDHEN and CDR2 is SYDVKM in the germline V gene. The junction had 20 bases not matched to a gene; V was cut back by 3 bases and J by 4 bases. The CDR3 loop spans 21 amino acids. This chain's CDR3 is CASSFRGGSGGLAETTGELFF. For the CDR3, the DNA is TGTGCCAGCAGTTTCCGGGGGGGGTCGGGAGGACTAGCGGAGACCACCGGGGAGCTGTTTTTT.

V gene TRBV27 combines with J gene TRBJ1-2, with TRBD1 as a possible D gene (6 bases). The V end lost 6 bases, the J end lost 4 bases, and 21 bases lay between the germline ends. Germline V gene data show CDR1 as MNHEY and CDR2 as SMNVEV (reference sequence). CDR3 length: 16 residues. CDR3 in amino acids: CASRDPGTPAGYGYTF. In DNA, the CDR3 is TGTGCCAGCAGAGATCCCGGGACACCGGCAGGCTATGGCTACACCTTC.

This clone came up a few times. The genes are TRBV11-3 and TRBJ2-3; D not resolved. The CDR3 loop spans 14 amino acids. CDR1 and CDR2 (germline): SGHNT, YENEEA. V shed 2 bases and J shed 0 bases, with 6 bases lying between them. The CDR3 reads CASSLFRSTDTQYF. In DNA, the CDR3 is TGTGCCAGCAGCTTATTCAGAAGCACAGATACGCAGTATTTT. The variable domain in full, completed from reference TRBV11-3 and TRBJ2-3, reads EAGVVQSPRYKIIEKKQPVAFWCNPISGHNTLYWYLQNLGQGPELLIRYENEEAVDDSQLPKDRFSAERLKGVDSTLKIQPAELGDSAVYLCASSLFRSTDTQYFGPGTRLTVL.